This T cell receptor (beta chain) was captured in a study of Ad26.COV2.S vaccination and SARS-CoV-2 variants. On the study more broadly: Intramuscularly, Ad26.COV2.S was given either once or twice, 56 days apart. Study results and caveats: Across vaccine and placebo recipients, the breadth of non-spike TCRs was similar.

Stated treatment: some 20 received Ad26.COV2.S at low or high dose, single or two shots; 5 received placebo; per-sample allocation not given. Sampling was done on day 63 after the first vaccine or placebo injection. Boston supplied an adult donor aged 18-55 years. Wuhan-strain SARS-CoV-2 spike was expressed by the Ad26 vector that made up the vaccine. Sequencing used immunoSEQ multiplex PCR; TCRdb keeps in-frame clones, though not all of them. In the table there are hundreds of thousands of clones, roughly 84% of which are singletons. On this clone itself: What it recognizes is unknown.

The CDR3 extends over 16 amino acids. With 6 bases clipped from V and 4 bases from J, the junction kept 13 bases outside the gene matches. From germline, CDR1 is KGHSH and CDR2 LQKENI. V and J are TRBV18 and TRBJ2-7, with 9 positions matching TRBD1. The sequence was obtained from a person aged 18-60 years who received the Ad26.COV2.S COVID-19 vaccine or a placebo. The specimen comprised peripheral blood, sampled in a trial of Ad26.COV2.S vaccine versus placebo. CDR3 protein: CASSDPADRGSYEQYF. The CDR3 DNA reads as TGTGCCAGCTCCGATCCCGCGGACAGGGGTTCATACGAGCAGTACTTC. Based on the CDR3 plus reference TRBV18 and TRBJ2-7, the full variable domain is NAGVMQNPRHLVRRRGQEARLRCSPMKGHSHVYWYRQLPEEGLKFMVYLQKENIIDESGMPKERFSAEFPKEGPSILRIQQVVRGDSAAYFCASSDPADRGSYEQYFGPGTRLTVT.